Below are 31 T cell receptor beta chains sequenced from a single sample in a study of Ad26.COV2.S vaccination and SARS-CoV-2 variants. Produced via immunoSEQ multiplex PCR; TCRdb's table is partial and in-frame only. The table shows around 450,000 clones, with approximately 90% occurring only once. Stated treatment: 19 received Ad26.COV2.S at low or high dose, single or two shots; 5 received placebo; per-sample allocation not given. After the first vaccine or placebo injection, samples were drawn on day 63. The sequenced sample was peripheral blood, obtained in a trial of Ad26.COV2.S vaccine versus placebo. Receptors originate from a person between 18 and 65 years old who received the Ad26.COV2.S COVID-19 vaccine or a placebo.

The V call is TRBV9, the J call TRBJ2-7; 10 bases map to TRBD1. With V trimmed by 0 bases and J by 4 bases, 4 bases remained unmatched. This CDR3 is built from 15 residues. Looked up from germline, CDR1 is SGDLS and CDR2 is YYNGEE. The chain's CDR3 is CASSVGGQGVYEQYF. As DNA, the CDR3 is TGTGCCAGCAGCGTAGGAGGACAGGGGGTTTACGAGCAGTACTTC. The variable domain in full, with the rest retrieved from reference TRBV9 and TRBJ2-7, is DSGVTQTPKHLITATGQRVTLRCSPRSGDLSVYWYQQSLDQGLQFLIQYYNGEERAKGNILERFSAQQFPDLHSELNLSSLELGDSALYFCASSVGGQGVYEQYFGPGTRLTVT.

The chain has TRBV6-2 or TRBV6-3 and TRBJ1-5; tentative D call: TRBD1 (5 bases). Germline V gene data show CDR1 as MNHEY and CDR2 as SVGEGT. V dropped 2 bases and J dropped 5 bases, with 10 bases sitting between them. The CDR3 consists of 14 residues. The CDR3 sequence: CASSYTRGDQPQHF. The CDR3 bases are TGTGCCAGCAGTTACACTAGGGGTGATCAGCCCCAGCATTTT.

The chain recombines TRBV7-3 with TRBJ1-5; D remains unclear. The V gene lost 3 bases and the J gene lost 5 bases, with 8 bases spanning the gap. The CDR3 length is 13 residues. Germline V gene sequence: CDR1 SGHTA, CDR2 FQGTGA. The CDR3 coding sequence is TGTGCCAGCAGCTTGGACCCGTATCAGCCCCAGCATTTT. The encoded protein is CASSLDPYQPQHF. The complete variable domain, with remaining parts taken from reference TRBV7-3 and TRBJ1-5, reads GAGVSQTPSNKVTEKGKYVELRCDPISGHTALYWYRQSLGQGPEFLIYFQGTGAADDSGLPNDRFFAVRPEGSVSTLKIQRTERGDSAVYLCASSLDPYQPQHFGDGTRLSIL.

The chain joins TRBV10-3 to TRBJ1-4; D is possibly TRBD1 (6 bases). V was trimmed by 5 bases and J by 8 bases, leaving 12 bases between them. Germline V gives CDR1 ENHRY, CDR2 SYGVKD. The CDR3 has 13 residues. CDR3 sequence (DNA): TGTGCCATCAGTCCCGGGGGGCTCGAAAAACTGTTTTTT. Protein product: CAISPGGLEKLFF.

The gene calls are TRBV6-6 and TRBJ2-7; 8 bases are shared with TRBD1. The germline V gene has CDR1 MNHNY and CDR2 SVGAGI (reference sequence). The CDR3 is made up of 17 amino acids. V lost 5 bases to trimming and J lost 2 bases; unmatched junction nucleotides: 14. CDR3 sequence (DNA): TGTGCCAGCAGTCCACATCCAGACAGGGGACAAACCTACGAGCAGTACTTC. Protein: CASSPHPDRGQTYEQYF.

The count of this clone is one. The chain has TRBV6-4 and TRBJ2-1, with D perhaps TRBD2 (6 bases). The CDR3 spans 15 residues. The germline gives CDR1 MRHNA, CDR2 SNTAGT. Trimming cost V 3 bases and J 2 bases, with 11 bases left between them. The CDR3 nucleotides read TGTGCCAGCAGTGATGGGAGGAGCACCTACAATGAGCAGTTCTTC. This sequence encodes CASSDGRSTYNEQFF.

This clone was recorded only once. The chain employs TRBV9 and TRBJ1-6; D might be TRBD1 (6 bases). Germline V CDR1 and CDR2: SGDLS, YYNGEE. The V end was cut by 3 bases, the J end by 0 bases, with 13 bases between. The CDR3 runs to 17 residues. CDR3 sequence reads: CASSARQASSYNSPLHF. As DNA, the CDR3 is TGTGCCAGCAGCGCCAGACAGGCCAGCTCCTATAATTCACCCCTCCACTTT. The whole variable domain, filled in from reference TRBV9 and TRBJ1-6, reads DSGVTQTPKHLITATGQRVTLRCSPRSGDLSVYWYQQSLDQGLQFLIQYYNGEERAKGNILERFSAQQFPDLHSELNLSSLELGDSALYFCASSARQASSYNSPLHFGNGTRLTVT.

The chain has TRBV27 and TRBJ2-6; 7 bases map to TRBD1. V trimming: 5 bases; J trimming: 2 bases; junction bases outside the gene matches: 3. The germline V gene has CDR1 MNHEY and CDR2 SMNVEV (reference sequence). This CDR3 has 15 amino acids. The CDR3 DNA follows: TGTGCCAGCAGTCCAACAGGGGCTGGGGCCAACGTCCTGACTTTC. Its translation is CASSPTGAGANVLTF. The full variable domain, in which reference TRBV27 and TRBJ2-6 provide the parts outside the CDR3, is EAQVTQNPRYLITVTGKKLTVTCSQNMNHEYMSWYRQDPGLGLRQIYYSMNVEVTDKGDVPEGYKVSRKEKRNFPLILESPSPNQTSLYFCASSPTGAGANVLTFGAGSRLTVL.

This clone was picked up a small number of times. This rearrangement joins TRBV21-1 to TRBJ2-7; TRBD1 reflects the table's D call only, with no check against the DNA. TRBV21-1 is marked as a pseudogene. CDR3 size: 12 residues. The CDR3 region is CASRAATGEQYF. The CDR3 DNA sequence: TGTGCCAGCAGGGCCGCGACAGGGGAGCAGTACTTC.

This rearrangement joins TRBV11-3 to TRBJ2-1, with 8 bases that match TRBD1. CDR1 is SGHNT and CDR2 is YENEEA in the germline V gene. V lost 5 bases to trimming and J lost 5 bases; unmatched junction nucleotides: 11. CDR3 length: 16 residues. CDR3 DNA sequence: TGTGCCAGCAGCGCCACGTGGACAGGGATAGACAATGAGCAGTTCTTC. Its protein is CASSATWTGIDNEQFF.

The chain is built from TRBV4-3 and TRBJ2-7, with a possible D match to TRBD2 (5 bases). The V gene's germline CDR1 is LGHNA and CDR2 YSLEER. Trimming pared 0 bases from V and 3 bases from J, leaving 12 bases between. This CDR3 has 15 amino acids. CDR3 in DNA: TGCGCCAGCAGCCAAGAGCTTAGAGGGTACTACGAGCAGTACTTC. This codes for CASSQELRGYYEQYF.

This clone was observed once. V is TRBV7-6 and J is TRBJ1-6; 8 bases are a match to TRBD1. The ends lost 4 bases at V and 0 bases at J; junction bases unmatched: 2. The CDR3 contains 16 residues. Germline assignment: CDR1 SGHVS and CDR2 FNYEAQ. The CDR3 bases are TGTGCCAGCAGCTCCACAGGGGGCTCCTATAATTCACCCCTCCACTTT. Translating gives CASSSTGGSYNSPLHF.

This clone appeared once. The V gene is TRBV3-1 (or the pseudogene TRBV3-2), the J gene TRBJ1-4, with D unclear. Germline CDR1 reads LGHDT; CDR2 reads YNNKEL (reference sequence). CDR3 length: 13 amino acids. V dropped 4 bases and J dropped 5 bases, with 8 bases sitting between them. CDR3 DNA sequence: TGTGCCAGCAGCCCAAGGATGAATGAAAAACTGTTTTTT. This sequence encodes CASSPRMNEKLFF.

CDR3 DNA: TGTGCCAGCAGCCTGGACCTCTTTGACATTCAGTACTTC. It encodes CASSLDLFDIQYF. The rearrangement uses TRBV14 and TRBJ2-4; D unresolved. With 4 bases removed from V and 8 bases from J, the gap between germline ends came to 12 bases. Germline V gene data show CDR1 as SGHDN and CDR2 as FVKESK. CDR3 size: 13 residues.

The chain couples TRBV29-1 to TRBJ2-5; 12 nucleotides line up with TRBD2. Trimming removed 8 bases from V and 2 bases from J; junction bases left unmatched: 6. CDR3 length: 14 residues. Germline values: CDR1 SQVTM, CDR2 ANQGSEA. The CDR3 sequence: CSSSTSGGQETQYF. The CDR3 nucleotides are TGCAGCTCATCGACTAGCGGGGGACAAGAGACCCAGTACTTC. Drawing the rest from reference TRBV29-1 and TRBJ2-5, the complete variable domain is SAVISQKPSRDICQRGTSLTIQCQVDSQVTMMFWYRQQPGQSLTLIATANQGSEATYESGFVIDKFPISRPNLTFSTLTVSNMSPEDSSIYLCSSSTSGGQETQYFGPGTRLLVL.

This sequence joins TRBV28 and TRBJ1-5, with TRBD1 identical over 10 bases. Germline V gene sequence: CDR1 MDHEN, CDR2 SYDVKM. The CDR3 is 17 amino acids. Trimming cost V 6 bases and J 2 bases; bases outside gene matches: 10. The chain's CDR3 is CASRTMGTGVGNQPQHF. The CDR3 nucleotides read TGTGCCAGCAGGACAATGGGGACAGGGGTGGGCAATCAGCCCCAGCATTTT.

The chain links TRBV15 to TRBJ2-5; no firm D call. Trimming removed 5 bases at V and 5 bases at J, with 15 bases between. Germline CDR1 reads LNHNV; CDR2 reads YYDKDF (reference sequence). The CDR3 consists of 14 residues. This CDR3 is CATSYGGSLETQYF. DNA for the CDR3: TGTGCCACCAGCTACGGCGGCTCCTTGGAGACCCAGTACTTC.

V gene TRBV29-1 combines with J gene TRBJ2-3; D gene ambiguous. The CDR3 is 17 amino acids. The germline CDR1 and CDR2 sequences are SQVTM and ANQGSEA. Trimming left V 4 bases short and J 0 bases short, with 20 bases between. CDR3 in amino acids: CSVAARTDWVSTDTQYF. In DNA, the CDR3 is TGCAGCGTTGCGGCCCGAACCGACTGGGTCAGCACAGATACGCAGTATTTT.

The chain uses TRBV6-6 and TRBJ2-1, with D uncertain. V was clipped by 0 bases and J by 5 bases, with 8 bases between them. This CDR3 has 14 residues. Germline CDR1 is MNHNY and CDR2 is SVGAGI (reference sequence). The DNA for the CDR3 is TGTGCCAGCAGTTACTCGTTAGTAAACAATGAGCAGTTCTTC. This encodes CASSYSLVNNEQFF.

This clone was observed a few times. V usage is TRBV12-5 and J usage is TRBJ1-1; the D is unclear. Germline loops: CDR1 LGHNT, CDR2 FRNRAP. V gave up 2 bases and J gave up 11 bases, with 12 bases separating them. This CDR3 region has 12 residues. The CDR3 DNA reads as TGTGCTAGTGGTTTGAGTCCCGCCCGGGCTTTCTTT. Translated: CASGLSPARAFF.

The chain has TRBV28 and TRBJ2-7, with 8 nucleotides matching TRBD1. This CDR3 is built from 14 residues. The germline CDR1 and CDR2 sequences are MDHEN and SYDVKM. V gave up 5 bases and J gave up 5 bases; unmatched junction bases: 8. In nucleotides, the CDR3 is TGTGCCAGCAGTGGACGGACAGGGAGAGACGAGCAGTACTTC. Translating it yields CASSGRTGRDEQYF.

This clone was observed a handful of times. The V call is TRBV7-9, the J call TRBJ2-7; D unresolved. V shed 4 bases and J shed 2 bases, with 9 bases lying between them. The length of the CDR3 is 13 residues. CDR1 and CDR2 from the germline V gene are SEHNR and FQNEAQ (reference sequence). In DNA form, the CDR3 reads TGTGCCAGCAGCTACGGACCGGCCTACGAGCAGTACTTC. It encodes CASSYGPAYEQYF.

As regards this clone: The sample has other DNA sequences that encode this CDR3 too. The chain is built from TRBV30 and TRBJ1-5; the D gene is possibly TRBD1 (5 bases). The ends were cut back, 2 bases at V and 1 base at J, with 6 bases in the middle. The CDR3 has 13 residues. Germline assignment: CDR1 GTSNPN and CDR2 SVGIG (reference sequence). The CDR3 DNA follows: TGTGCCTGGAGTCGGGACAGCAATCAGCCCCAGCATTTT. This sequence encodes CAWSRDSNQPQHF. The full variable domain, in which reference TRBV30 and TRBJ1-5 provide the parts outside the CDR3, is SQTIHQWPATLVQPVGSPLSLECTVEGTSNPNLYWYRQAAGRGLQLLFYSVGIGQISSEVPQNLSASRPQDRQFILSSKKLLLSDSGFYLCAWSRDSNQPQHFGDGTRLSIL.

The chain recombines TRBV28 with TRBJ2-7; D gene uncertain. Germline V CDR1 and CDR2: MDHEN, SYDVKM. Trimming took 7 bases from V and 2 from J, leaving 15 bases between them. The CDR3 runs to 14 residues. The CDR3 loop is CASTPGLSAYEQYF. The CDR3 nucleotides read TGTGCCAGCACCCCGGGTCTTTCGGCCTACGAGCAGTACTTC.

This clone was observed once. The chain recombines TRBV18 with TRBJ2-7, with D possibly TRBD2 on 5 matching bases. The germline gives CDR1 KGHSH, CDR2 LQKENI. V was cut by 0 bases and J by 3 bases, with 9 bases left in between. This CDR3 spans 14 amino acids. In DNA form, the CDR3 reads TGTGCCAGCTCACCACCGAATAGCGTCTACGAGCAGTACTTC. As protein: CASSPPNSVYEQYF.

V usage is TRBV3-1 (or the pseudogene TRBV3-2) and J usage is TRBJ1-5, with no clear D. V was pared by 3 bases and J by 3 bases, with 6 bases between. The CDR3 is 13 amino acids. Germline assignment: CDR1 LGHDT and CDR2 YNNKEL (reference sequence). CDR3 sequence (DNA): TGTGCCAGCAGCCAGAGTCTCAATCAGCCCCAGCATTTT. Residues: CASSQSLNQPQHF.

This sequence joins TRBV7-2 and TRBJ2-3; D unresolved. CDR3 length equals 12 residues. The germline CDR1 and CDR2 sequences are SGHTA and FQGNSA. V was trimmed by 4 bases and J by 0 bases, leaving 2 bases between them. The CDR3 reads CASSYSTDTQYF. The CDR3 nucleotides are TGTGCCAGCAGCTACAGCACAGATACGCAGTATTTT. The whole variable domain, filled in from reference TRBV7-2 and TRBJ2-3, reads GAGVSQSPSNKVTEKGKDVELRCDPISGHTALYWYRQSLGQGLEFLIYFQGNSAPDKSGLPSDRFSAERTGGSVSTLTIQRTQQEDSAVYLCASSYSTDTQYFGPGTRLTVL.

The CDR3 DNA follows: TGTGCCTGGAGTGATTCTTACGAGCAGTACTTC. Protein: CAWSDSYEQYF. This rearrangement joins TRBV30 to TRBJ2-7; no definite D call. The CDR3 length is 11 residues. Trimming cost V 1 base and J 4 bases, with 5 bases left between them. Per the germline V gene, CDR1 is GTSNPN and CDR2 is SVGIG (reference sequence).

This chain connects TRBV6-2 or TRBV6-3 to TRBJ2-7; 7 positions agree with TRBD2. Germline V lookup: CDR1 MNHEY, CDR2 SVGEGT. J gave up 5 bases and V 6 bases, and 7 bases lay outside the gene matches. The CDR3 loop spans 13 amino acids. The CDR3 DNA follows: TGTGCCAGCAGCCGGGACTATGCCAACGAGCAGTACTTC. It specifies CASSRDYANEQYF.

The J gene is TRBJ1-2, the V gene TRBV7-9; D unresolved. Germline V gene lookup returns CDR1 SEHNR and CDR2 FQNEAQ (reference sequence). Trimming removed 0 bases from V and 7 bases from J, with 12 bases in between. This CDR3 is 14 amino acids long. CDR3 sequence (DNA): TGTGCCAGCAGCTTAGCGCTCATTAGCCTTGGCTACACCTTC. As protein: CASSLALISLGYTF. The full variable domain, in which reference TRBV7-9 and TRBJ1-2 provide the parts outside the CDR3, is DTGVSQNPRHKITKRGQNVTFRCDPISEHNRLYWYRQTLGQGPEFLTYFQNEAQLEKSRLLSDRFSAERPKGSFSTLEIQRTEQGDSAMYLCASSLALISLGYTFGSGTRLTVV.

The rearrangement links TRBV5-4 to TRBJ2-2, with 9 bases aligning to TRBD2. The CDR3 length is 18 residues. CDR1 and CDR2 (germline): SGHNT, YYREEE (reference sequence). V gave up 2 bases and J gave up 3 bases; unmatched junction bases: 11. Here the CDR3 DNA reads TGTGCCAGCAGCTTAGCGTCGAGCGGGGGGTCCCACACCGGGGAGCTGTTTTTT. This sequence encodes CASSLASSGGSHTGELFF.